These 20 T cell receptor beta chains were all obtained from the same sample, sequenced in a study of blood T cell repertoires in COVID-19. Using immunoSEQ multiplex PCR, the repertoire was profiled, and TCRdb retains in-frame clones only, with some absent. The sample holds just under 45,000 clones; about 80% are singletons and the top ten take 40% to 55%. The sequenced sample consisted of peripheral blood. The receptors derive from a human donor in a cohort sampled during active COVID-19.

The chain is built from TRBV18 and TRBJ1-6, with 7 bases aligning to TRBD1. In germline, CDR1 is KGHSH, CDR2 LQKENI. The V segment lost 4 bases and the J segment 7 bases; nucleotides outside the gene matches: 7. CDR3 length: 15 residues. CDR3 loop: CASSLRTGQNSPLHF. The CDR3 DNA reads as TGTGCCAGCTCACTTAGGACAGGCCAGAATTCACCCCTCCACTTT.

For the CDR3, the DNA is TGTGCCATCAGACCCGACAGGGGTGGACAGACCCAGTACTTC. It is translated as CAIRPDRGGQTQYF. The chain joins TRBV10-3 to TRBJ2-5, with TRBD1 matching over 8 bases. Germline V gene lookup returns CDR1 ENHRY and CDR2 SYGVKD. The V segment lost 6 bases and the J segment 6 bases; nucleotides outside the gene matches: 9. CDR3 length: 14 amino acids.

The chain combines TRBV6-5 with TRBJ2-2; 8 nucleotides agree with TRBD2. V was clipped by 6 bases and J by 3 bases; unmatched bases: 6. CDR1 is MNHEY, CDR2 SVGAGI, per germline. The CDR3 contains 15 residues. CDR3 amino acids: CASSFGGGDTGELFF. For the CDR3, the DNA is TGTGCCAGCAGCTTCGGGGGGGGTGACACCGGGGAGCTGTTTTTT.

This clone was seen a handful of times. This chain links TRBV29-1 with TRBJ2-4, with 9 positions matching TRBD1. This CDR3 has 15 amino acids. Germline V gene data show CDR1 as SQVTM and CDR2 as ANQGSEA. Losses at the gene ends were 4 bases for V and 4 bases for J; bases not matched to a gene: 8. The CDR3 nucleotides read TGCAGCGTTGGGGGCGGCGGGACAGGGAAAAACATTCAGTACTTC. Translated, it gives CSVGGGGTGKNIQYF. Combining the CDR3 with reference TRBV29-1 and TRBJ2-4 gives the whole variable domain SAVISQKPSRDICQRGTSLTIQCQVDSQVTMMFWYRQQPGQSLTLIATANQGSEATYESGFVIDKFPISRPNLTFSTLTVSNMSPEDSSIYLCSVGGGGTGKNIQYFGAGTRLSVL.

The chain links TRBV3-1 (or the pseudogene TRBV3-2) to TRBJ2-1; TRBD2 matches at 11 bases. Trimming cost V 6 bases and J 5 bases; bases outside gene matches: 6. The CDR3 has 15 amino acids. Germline loops: CDR1 LGHDT, CDR2 YNNKEL (reference sequence). CDR3 amino acids: CASSPPSGGNNEQFF. In DNA, the CDR3 is TGTGCCAGCAGTCCCCCTAGCGGGGGGAACAATGAGCAGTTCTTC.

The sample holds a few counts of this clone. This sequence joins TRBV3-1 (or the pseudogene TRBV3-2) and TRBJ1-5, with D unclear. CDR3 size: 17 residues. V was shortened by 1 base and J by 0 bases, with 13 bases between the two germline ends. Per germline, CDR1 LGHDT and CDR2 YNNKEL (reference sequence). The CDR3 sequence: CASSQGGGKFSNQPQHF. CDR3 in DNA: TGTGCCAGCAGCCAAGGAGGCGGGAAGTTTAGCAATCAGCCCCAGCATTTT.

This chain links TRBV19 with TRBJ2-3; D possibly corresponds to TRBD2 (5 bases). V was pared by 3 bases and J by 2 bases, with 12 bases between. The CDR3 sequence is 15 residues long. Looked up from germline, CDR1 is LNHDA and CDR2 is SQIVND (reference sequence). In nucleotides, the CDR3 is TGTGCCAGTAGTATGGGTTCGGGAACCACAGATACGCAGTATTTT. Translated: CASSMGSGTTDTQYF.

Written as DNA, the CDR3 is TGTGCCATCAGTGAGTCACCAGGGGCAAATCAGCCCCAGCATTTT. Translation gives CAISESPGANQPQHF. The V call is TRBV10-3, the J call TRBJ1-5; perhaps TRBD1 as D (6 bases). The CDR3 length is 15 residues. Germline V CDR1 and CDR2: ENHRY, SYGVKD. V gave up 0 bases and J gave up 4 bases, with 10 bases separating them.

This clone was seen only a few times. One end of the junction fails to match germline, which may point to a read error. V and J are TRBV4-1 and TRBJ1-2; D may be TRBD1 (5 bases). The germline V gene encodes CDR1 MGHRA and CDR2 YSYEKL. CDR3 size: 14 residues. CDR3 sequence reads: CASSQVPGDYRASF. The DNA for the CDR3 is TGCGCCAGCAGCCAAGTGCCGGGGGATTACAGAGCTTCCTTC.

The gene calls are TRBV4-1 and TRBJ2-5, with no clear D. The length of the CDR3 is 14 residues. Germline V gene lookup returns CDR1 MGHRA and CDR2 YSYEKL. The V gene lost 1 base and the J gene lost 5 bases, with 11 bases spanning the gap. CDR3 DNA: TGCGCCAGCAGCCAAGTAGCTCAGTCGGAGACCCAGTACTTC. Translation: CASSQVAQSETQYF.

V is TRBV5-1 and J is TRBJ2-4; a weak D match, TRBD1 (6 bases). The V gene lost 4 bases and the J gene lost 0 bases, with 11 bases spanning the gap. The CDR3 covers 15 residues. CDR1 SGHRS and CDR2 YFSETQ come from the germline V gene. The CDR3 DNA is TGCGCCAGCAGCGCCGGGACATTAGCCAAAAACATTCAGTACTTC. Encoded protein: CASSAGTLAKNIQYF.

The rearrangement joins TRBV7-8 to TRBJ1-1; the D is unclear. CDR1 is SGHVS and CDR2 is FQNEAQ in the germline V gene. This CDR3 has 16 residues. The ends were cut back, 5 bases at V and 0 bases at J, with 16 bases in the middle. In nucleotides, the CDR3 is TGTGCCAGCAGCCCTCGGGCGGGAACCCTGAACACTGAAGCTTTCTTT. As protein: CASSPRAGTLNTEAFF.

This clone appeared a single time. V gene TRBV7-9 combines with J gene TRBJ1-3; 8 bases fit TRBD1. Germline trimming cut 5 bases from V and 2 bases from J; bases unmatched to any gene: 5. The CDR3 covers 15 residues. Germline V CDR1 and CDR2: SEHNR, FQNEAQ (reference sequence). The CDR3 protein is CASSRRGQAGNTIYF. The CDR3 bases are TGTGCCAGCAGCCGCAGGGGGCAGGCTGGAAACACCATATATTTT. The complete variable domain, with remaining parts taken from reference TRBV7-9 and TRBJ1-3, reads DTGVSQNPRHKITKRGQNVTFRCDPISEHNRLYWYRQTLGQGPEFLTYFQNEAQLEKSRLLSDRFSAERPKGSFSTLEIQRTEQGDSAMYLCASSRRGQAGNTIYFGEGSWLTVV.

The V call is TRBV7-9, the J call TRBJ2-1; a possible D gene is TRBD2 (7 bases). Germline values: CDR1 SEHNR, CDR2 FQNEAQ (reference sequence). V was cut by 5 bases and J by 4 bases, with 15 bases left in between. This CDR3 has 15 residues. CDR3 sequence: CASSQGRGWYNEQFF. CDR3 sequence (DNA): TGTGCCAGCAGCCAAGGGAGGGGGTGGTACAATGAGCAGTTCTTC.

The genes are TRBV3-1 (or the pseudogene TRBV3-2) and TRBJ1-1; 7 nucleotides line up with TRBD1. Trimming took 4 bases from V and 4 from J; bases not matched to a gene: 12. CDR3 size: 16 residues. Germline V CDR1 and CDR2: LGHDT, YNNKEL (reference sequence). The CDR3 bases are TGTGCCAGCAGCCCACGGACAGGAGCGGTGGGCACTGAAGCTTTCTTT. Its protein is CASSPRTGAVGTEAFF.

The chain employs TRBV7-9 and TRBJ1-3; D not resolved. V gave up 5 bases and J gave up 4 bases, with 21 bases separating them. This CDR3 is built from 17 residues. The germline V gene has CDR1 SEHNR and CDR2 FQNEAQ (reference sequence). CDR3 bases: TGTGCCAGCAGCCCCCCCTTCCGGGAGGAGGCAGGAAACACCATATATTTT. This sequence encodes CASSPPFREEAGNTIYF.

This clone has just a few counts. The chain couples TRBV3-1 (or the pseudogene TRBV3-2) to TRBJ2-2, with a weak D call TRBD2 (5 bases). This CDR3 contains 14 residues. Germline V gene sequence: CDR1 LGHDT, CDR2 YNNKEL (reference sequence). V lost 0 bases, J lost 7 bases, and 9 bases lay in between. For the CDR3, the DNA is TGTGCCAGCAGCCAAGATGTAGCGAACGGGGAGCTGTTTTTT. Translation gives CASSQDVANGELFF.

The chain uses TRBV6-2 or TRBV6-3 and TRBJ1-4; D may be TRBD1 (5 bases). There are 13 residues in the CDR3. Per the germline V gene, CDR1 is MNHEY and CDR2 is SVGEGT. V shed 5 bases and J shed 5 bases, with 9 bases lying between them. CDR3: CASSRQSNEKLFF. CDR3 bases: TGTGCCAGCAGTAGACAGAGCAATGAAAAACTGTTTTTT.

The chain recombines TRBV11-3 with TRBJ2-5; 7 bases match TRBD1. V lost 3 bases and J lost 5; bases outside the gene matches: 6. CDR1 SGHNT and CDR2 YENEEA come from the germline V gene. CDR3 length equals 14 residues. The CDR3 reads CASSFTGDPETQYF. For the CDR3, the DNA is TGTGCCAGCAGCTTCACAGGGGACCCCGAGACCCAGTACTTC.

The gene calls are TRBV7-9 and TRBJ2-5; 7 bases are shared with TRBD1. The germline gives CDR1 SEHNR, CDR2 FQNEAQ (reference sequence). CDR3 length: 15 amino acids. Trimming at V came to 5 bases and at J to 5 bases, leaving 11 bases not matched to a gene. CDR3 sequence reads: CASSPPDGDSETQYF. CDR3 sequence (DNA): TGTGCCAGCAGCCCACCTGACGGGGACAGCGAGACCCAGTACTTC.